What follows is one T cell receptor beta chain and its context. The source of the sample is a study of ipilimumab plus nivolumab after autologous stem cell transplantation. Whole-study context: A median of about eight nivolumab and 5 ipilimumab doses were given.

Generated by immunoSEQ multiplex PCR, the TCRdb table keeps only in-frame clones and is missing some. The table records roughly 17,000 clones, 79% of them present only once. The germline V gene has CDR1 SEHNR and CDR2 FQNEAQ (reference sequence). This CDR3 spans 15 amino acids. Deletions cut 5 bases from V and 7 bases from J, with 17 bases between. The gene calls are TRBV7-9 and TRBJ1-4; a possible D gene is TRBD1 (5 bases). This clonotype originated in a male donor with diffuse large B-cell lymphoma. The sample consisted of PBMCs, taken in a trial of ipilimumab plus nivolumab as post-transplant consolidation. The CDR3 region has the DNA TGTGCCAGCAGCACCCGGGGCCAAAGCGGTGAAAAACTGTTTTTT. As protein: CASSTRGQSGEKLFF.